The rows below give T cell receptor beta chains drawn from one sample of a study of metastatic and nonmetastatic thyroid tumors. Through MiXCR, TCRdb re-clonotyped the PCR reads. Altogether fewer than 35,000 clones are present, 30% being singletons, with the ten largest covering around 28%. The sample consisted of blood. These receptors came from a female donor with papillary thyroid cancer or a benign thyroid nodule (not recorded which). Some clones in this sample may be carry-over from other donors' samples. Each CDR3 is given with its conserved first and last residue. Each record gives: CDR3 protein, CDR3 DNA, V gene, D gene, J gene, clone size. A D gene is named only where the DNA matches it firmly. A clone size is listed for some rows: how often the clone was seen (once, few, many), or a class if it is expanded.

CDR3 protein: CASSLFRIRDRANYGYTF; CDR3 DNA: TGTGCCAGCAGTCTTTTCCGAATCCGGGACAGGGCCAACTATGGCTACACCTTC; V gene: TRBV28; D gene: TRBD1; J gene: TRBJ1-2; clone size: few
CDR3 protein: CASSEFGQETQYF; CDR3 DNA: TGCGCCAGCAGTGAGTTCGGACAAGAGACCCAGTACTTC; V gene: TRBV10-2; D gene: .; J gene: TRBJ2-5; clone size: few
CDR3 protein: CASSHEGGEQFF; CDR3 DNA: TGCGCCAGCAGCCATGAAGGGGGGGAGCAGTTCTTC; V gene: TRBV4-1; D gene: .; J gene: TRBJ2-1; clone size: few
CDR3 protein: CASRGVRGPEQYF; CDR3 DNA: TGTGCCAGCAGGGGCGTCAGGGGTCCCGAGCAGTACTTC; V gene: TRBV28; D gene: .; J gene: TRBJ2-7; clone size: few
CDR3 protein: CATSSEGGRAYGYTF; CDR3 DNA: TGTGCCACCAGCAGCGAAGGGGGCCGTGCATATGGCTACACCTTC; V gene: TRBV15; D gene: TRBD1; J gene: TRBJ1-2; clone size: few
CDR3 protein: CASSGGTGVWSNQPQHF; CDR3 DNA: TGTGCCAGCAGTGGGGGGACAGGGGTTTGGAGCAATCAGCCCCAGCATTTT; V gene: TRBV6-1; D gene: TRBD1; J gene: TRBJ1-5; clone size: .
CDR3 protein: CASSPRDGSEFYVRNEQFF; CDR3 DNA: TGTGCCAGCAGCCCTCGGGACGGGAGCGAGTTCTATGTTAGGAATGAGCAGTTCTTC; V gene: TRBV13; D gene: .; J gene: TRBJ2-1; clone size: once
CDR3 protein: CATSIYRGSSYEQYF; CDR3 DNA: TGTGCCACCAGCATCTATCGGGGAAGCTCCTACGAGCAGTACTTC; V gene: TRBV15; D gene: .; J gene: TRBJ2-7; clone size: few
CDR3 protein: CATAEFAGDFTQYF; CDR3 DNA: TGTGCCACCGCAGAATTCGCGGGAGACTTTACGCAGTATTTT; V gene: TRBV27; D gene: TRBD2; J gene: TRBJ2-3; clone size: many
CDR3 protein: CASSYERGSDQPQHF; CDR3 DNA: TGTGCCAGCAGTTATGAGCGGGGCAGCGATCAGCCCCAGCATTTT; V gene: TRBV6-9; D gene: .; J gene: TRBJ1-5; clone size: .
CDR3 protein: CASSPRAGTGGETQYF; CDR3 DNA: TGTGCTAGCAGCCCCCGGGCCGGGACAGGGGGAGAGACCCAGTACTTC; V gene: TRBV7-7; D gene: TRBD1; J gene: TRBJ2-5; clone size: many
CDR3 protein: CSATGRFGTGSYEQYF; CDR3 DNA: TGCAGTGCTACCGGGCGATTCGGGACAGGTTCCTACGAGCAGTACTTC; V gene: TRBV20-1; D gene: TRBD1; J gene: TRBJ2-7; clone size: .
CDR3 protein: CIRFTNTEAFF; CDR3 DNA: TGCATCAGATTTACGAACACTGAAGCTTTCTTT; V gene: TRBV29-1; D gene: .; J gene: TRBJ1-1; clone size: .
CDR3 protein: CASSADRERGYTF; CDR3 DNA: TGCGCCAGCAGCGCTGACAGGGAACGAGGCTACACCTTC; V gene: TRBV5-1; D gene: TRBD1; J gene: TRBJ1-2; clone size: medium-sized
CDR3 protein: CASSLASGSDEQFF; CDR3 DNA: TGTGCCAGCAGCCTCGCTAGCGGGAGCGATGAGCAGTTCTTC; V gene: TRBV28; D gene: TRBD2; J gene: TRBJ2-1; clone size: medium-sized
CDR3 protein: CASSLVSDGGNSPLHF; CDR3 DNA: TGTGCCAGCAGCTTAGTATCGGACGGAGGAAATTCACCCCTCCACTTT; V gene: TRBV7-6; D gene: .; J gene: TRBJ1-6; clone size: .
CDR3 protein: CASSAGANVLTF; CDR3 DNA: TGTGCCAGCTCAGCTGGGGCCAACGTCCTGACTTTC; V gene: TRBV28; D gene: .; J gene: TRBJ2-6; clone size: .
CDR3 protein: CASSFLSGKETQYF; CDR3 DNA: TGTGCCAGCAGCTTCCTTAGCGGGAAAGAGACCCAGTACTTC; V gene: TRBV7-2; D gene: TRBD2; J gene: TRBJ2-5; clone size: many
CDR3 protein: CASSLGDRDNQPQHF; CDR3 DNA: TGTGCCAGCAGTTTAGGGGACAGGGACAATCAGCCCCAGCATTTT; V gene: TRBV28; D gene: TRBD1; J gene: TRBJ1-5; clone size: many
CDR3 protein: CASSALRYYATSYNEQFF; CDR3 DNA: TGCGCCAGCAGCGCCCTTAGATACTATGCGACCTCCTACAATGAGCAGTTCTTC; V gene: TRBV5-1; D gene: .; J gene: TRBJ2-1; clone size: .
CDR3 protein: CASSRTGTSSSSTDTQYF; CDR3 DNA: TGTGCCAGCAGTCGGACCGGGACTAGTTCCAGTAGCACAGATACGCAGTATTTT; V gene: TRBV11-2; D gene: TRBD2; J gene: TRBJ2-3; clone size: .
CDR3 protein: CASSFPRGQSETQYF; CDR3 DNA: TGTGCCAGCAGTTTTCCCCGGGGACAGTCGGAGACCCAGTACTTC; V gene: TRBV6-6; D gene: TRBD1; J gene: TRBJ2-5; clone size: .
CDR3 protein: CASSKQGRTEAFF; CDR3 DNA: TGTGCCAGTAGTAAACAGGGTAGGACTGAAGCTTTCTTT; V gene: TRBV19; D gene: .; J gene: TRBJ1-1; clone size: few
CDR3 protein: CASSDLSAGYEQYF; CDR3 DNA: TGTGCCAGCAGTGATCTGTCCGCGGGTTACGAGCAGTACTTC; V gene: TRBV6-1; D gene: .; J gene: TRBJ2-7; clone size: .
CDR3 protein: CSAVSTGPIINQPQHF; CDR3 DNA: TGCAGTGCCGTCTCGACAGGGCCAATTATAAATCAGCCCCAGCATTTT; V gene: TRBV20-1; D gene: TRBD1; J gene: TRBJ1-5; clone size: many
CDR3 protein: CASSSLGGYTEAFF; CDR3 DNA: TGCGCCAGCAGCTCTCTGGGGGGGTACACTGAAGCTTTCTTT; V gene: TRBV5-1; D gene: .; J gene: TRBJ1-1; clone size: .
CDR3 protein: CASSETYRNSYEQYF; CDR3 DNA: TGCGCCAGCAGCGAGACCTACAGGAACTCCTACGAGCAGTACTTC; V gene: TRBV5-1; D gene: .; J gene: TRBJ2-7; clone size: once
CDR3 protein: CASSLGGGSYEQYF; CDR3 DNA: TGTGCCAGCAGTCTCGGGGGAGGGTCCTACGAGCAGTACTTC; V gene: TRBV12-3/TRBV12-4; D gene: TRBD2; J gene: TRBJ2-7; clone size: medium-sized
CDR3 protein: CASSEYKLRDQAYEQYF; CDR3 DNA: TGTGCCAGCAGTGAATATAAGCTGCGGGATCAGGCCTACGAGCAGTACTTC; V gene: TRBV25-1; D gene: .; J gene: TRBJ2-7; clone size: many